The sequence of this TCR beta chain was determined in a study of T cell responses to AZD1222 COVID-19 vaccine. As regards this clone: What it binds is not known.

The assay was immunoSEQ multiplex PCR, and TCRdb's table has in-frame clones only and misses some. This sample has 120,000 or so clones; around 84% occur once, and the top ten carry 17%. There are 13 residues in the CDR3. V was shortened by 4 bases and J by 4 bases, with 11 bases between the two germline ends. Study findings and constraints: Donors skewed white British and female; clonal diversity was possibly underestimated.

The receptor was derived from an adult who received the AZD1222 COVID-19 vaccine. This chain joins TRBV12-3 or TRBV12-4 and TRBJ2-7; TRBD1 might be the D (5 bases). This specimen was peripheral blood, taken 28 days after the second AZD1222 dose. The DNA for the CDR3 is TGTGCCAGCAGTTCCTATAGGGGATACGAGCAGTACTTC. Translation gives CASSSYRGYEQYF.